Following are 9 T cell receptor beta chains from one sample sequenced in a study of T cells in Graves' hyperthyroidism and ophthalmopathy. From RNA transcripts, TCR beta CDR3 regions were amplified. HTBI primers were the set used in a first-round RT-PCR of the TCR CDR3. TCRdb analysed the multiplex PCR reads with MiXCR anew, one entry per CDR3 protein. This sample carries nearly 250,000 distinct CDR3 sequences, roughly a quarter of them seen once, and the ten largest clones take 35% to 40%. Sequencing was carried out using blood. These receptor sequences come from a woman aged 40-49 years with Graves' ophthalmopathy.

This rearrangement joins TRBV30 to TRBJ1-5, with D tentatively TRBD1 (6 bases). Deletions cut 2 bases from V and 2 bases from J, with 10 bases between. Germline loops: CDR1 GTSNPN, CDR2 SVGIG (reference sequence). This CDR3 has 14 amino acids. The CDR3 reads CAWSRAGGNQPQHF. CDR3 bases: TGTGCCTGGAGTCGAGCAGGGGGCAATCAGCCCCAGCATTTT. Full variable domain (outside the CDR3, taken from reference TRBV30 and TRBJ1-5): SQTIHQWPATLVQPVGSPLSLECTVEGTSNPNLYWYRQAAGRGLQLLFYSVGIGQISSEVPQNLSASRPQDRQFILSSKKLLLSDSGFYLCAWSRAGGNQPQHFGDGTRLSIL.

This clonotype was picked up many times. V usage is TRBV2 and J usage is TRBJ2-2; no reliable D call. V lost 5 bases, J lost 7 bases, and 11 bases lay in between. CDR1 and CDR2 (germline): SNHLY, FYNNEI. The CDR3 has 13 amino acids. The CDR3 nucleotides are TGTGCCAGCAGTCAAGACTTGGGCGGGGAGCTGTTTTTT. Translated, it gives CASSQDLGGELFF.

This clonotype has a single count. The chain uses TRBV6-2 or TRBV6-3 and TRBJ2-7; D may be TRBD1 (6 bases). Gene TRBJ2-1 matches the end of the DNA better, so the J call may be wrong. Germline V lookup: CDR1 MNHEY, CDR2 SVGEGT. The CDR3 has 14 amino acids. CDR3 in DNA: TGTGCCAGCAGTTACGCACAGGGCACCTACGAGCAGTTCTTC. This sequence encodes CASSYAQGTYEQFF.

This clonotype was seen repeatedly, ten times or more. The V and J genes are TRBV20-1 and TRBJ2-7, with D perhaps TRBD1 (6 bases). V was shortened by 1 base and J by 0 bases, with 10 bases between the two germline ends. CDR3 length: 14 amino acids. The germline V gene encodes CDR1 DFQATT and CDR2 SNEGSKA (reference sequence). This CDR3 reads CSARGDRFSYEQYF. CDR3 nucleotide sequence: TGCAGTGCTAGAGGCGACAGGTTCTCCTACGAGCAGTACTTC.

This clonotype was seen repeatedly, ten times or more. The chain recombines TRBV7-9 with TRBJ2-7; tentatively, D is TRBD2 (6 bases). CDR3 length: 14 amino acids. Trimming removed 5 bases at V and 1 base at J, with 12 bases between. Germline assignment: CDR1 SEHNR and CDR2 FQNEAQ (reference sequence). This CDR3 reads CASSLWRGSYEQYF. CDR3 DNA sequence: TGTGCCAGCAGCCTCTGGAGGGGATCCTACGAGCAGTACTTC.

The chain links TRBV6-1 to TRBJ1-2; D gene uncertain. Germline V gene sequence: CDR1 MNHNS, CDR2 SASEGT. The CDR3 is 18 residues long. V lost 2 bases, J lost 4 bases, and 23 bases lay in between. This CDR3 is CASSEWLNYQETTYGYTF. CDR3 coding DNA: TGTGCCAGCAGTGAATGGCTTAACTACCAGGAAACCACCTATGGCTACACCTTC.

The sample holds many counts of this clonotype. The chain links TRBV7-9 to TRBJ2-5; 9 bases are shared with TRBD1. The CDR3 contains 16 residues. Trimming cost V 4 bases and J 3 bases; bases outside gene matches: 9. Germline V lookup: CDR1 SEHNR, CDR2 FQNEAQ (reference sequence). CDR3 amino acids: CASSSTAGTGKETQYF. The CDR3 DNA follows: TGTGCCAGCAGCTCTACAGCCGGGACAGGGAAAGAGACCCAGTACTTC.

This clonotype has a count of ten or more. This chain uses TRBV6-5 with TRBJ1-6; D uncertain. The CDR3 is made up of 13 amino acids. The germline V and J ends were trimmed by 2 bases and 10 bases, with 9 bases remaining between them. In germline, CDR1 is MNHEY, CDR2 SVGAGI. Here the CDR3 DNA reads TGTGCCAGCAGTTACGAGGAGAAATCACCCCTCCACTTT. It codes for CASSYEEKSPLHF.

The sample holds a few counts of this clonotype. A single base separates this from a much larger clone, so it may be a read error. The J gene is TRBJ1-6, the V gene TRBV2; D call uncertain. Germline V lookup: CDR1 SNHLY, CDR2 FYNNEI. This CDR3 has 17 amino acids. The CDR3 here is CASTEFDVSSYNSPLHF. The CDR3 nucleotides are TGTGCCAGCACTGAATTCGACGTAAGCTCCTATAATTCACCCCTCCACTTT.